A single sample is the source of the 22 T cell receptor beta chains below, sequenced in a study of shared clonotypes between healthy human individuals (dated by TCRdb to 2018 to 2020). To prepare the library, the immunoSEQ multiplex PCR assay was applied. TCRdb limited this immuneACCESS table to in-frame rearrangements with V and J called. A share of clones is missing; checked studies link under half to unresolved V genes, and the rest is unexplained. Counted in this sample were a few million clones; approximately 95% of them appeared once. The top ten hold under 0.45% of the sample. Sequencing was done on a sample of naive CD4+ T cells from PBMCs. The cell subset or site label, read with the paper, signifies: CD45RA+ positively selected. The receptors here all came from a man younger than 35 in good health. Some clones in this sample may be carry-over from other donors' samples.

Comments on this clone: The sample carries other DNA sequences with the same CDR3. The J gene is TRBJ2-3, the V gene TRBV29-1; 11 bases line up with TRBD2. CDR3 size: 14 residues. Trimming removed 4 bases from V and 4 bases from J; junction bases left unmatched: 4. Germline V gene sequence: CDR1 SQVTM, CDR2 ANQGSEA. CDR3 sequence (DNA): TGCAGCGTTGTTCCTAGCGGGAGGCCAGATACGCAGTATTTT. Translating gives CSVVPSGRPDTQYF.

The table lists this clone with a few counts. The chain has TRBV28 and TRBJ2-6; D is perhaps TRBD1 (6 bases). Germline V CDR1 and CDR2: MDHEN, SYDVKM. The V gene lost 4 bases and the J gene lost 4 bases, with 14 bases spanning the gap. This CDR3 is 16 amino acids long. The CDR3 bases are TGTGCCAGCAGTTGGGACAAATCGTTCGGGGCCAACGTCCTGACTTTC. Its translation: CASSWDKSFGANVLTF.

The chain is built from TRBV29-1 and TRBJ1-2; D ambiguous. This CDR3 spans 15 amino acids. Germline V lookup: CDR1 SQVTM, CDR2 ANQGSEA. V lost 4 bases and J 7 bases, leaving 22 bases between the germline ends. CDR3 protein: CSVVADPWKGSGYTF. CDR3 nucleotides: TGCAGCGTTGTGGCGGACCCTTGGAAGGGAAGTGGCTACACCTTC.

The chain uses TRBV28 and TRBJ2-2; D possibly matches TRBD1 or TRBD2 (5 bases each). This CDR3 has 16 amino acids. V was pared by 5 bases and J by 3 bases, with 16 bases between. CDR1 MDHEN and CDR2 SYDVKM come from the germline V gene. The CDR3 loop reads CASSPWGQGDTGELFF. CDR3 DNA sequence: TGTGCCAGCAGTCCCTGGGGCCAGGGAGACACCGGGGAGCTGTTTTTT.

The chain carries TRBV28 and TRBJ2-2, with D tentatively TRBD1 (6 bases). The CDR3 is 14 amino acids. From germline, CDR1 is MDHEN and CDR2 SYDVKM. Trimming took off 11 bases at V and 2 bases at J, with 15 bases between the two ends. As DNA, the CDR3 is TGTGCCGTCTGCCGGGACACCAACACCGGGGAGCTGTTTTTT. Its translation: CAVCRDTNTGELFF.

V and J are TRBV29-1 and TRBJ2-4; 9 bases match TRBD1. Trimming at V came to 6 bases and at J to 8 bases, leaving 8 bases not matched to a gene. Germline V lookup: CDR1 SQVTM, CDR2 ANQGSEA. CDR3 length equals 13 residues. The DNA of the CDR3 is TGCAGCGTAGAGGGACAGGGTCGGCACATTCAGTACTTC. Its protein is CSVEGQGRHIQYF.

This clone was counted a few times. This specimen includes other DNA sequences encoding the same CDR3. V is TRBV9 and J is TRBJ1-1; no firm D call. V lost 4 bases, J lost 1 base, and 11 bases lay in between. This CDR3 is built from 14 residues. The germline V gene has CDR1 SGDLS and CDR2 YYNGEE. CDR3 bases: TGTGCCAGCAGCCCCCGGACGGAGAACACTGAAGCTTTCTTT. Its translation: CASSPRTENTEAFF.

CDR3 nucleotide sequence: TGCGCCAGCAGCCCCGGGAGTTATGGAGAGACCCAGTACTTC. Translating it yields CASSPGSYGETQYF. The chain uses TRBV5-1 and TRBJ2-5; possibly TRBD2 for D (6 bases). The V gene lost 4 bases and the J gene lost 4 bases, with 14 bases spanning the gap. This CDR3 comprises 14 residues. The germline V gene encodes CDR1 SGHRS and CDR2 YFSETQ. The whole variable domain, remainder taken from reference TRBV5-1 and TRBJ2-5, is KAGVTQTPRYLIKTRGQQVTLSCSPISGHRSVSWYQQTPGQGLQFLFEYFSETQRNKGNFPGRFSGRQFSNSRSEMNVSTLELGDSALYLCASSPGSYGETQYFGPGTRLLVL.

The CDR3 reads CATPTELLVNTEAFF. The CDR3 DNA reads as TGTGCCACACCAACCGAGCTCCTGGTGAACACTGAAGCTTTCTTT. The V gene is TRBV7-9, the J gene TRBJ1-1; no definite D call. The V end lost 10 bases, the J end lost 0 bases, and 18 bases lay between the germline ends. CDR1 SEHNR and CDR2 FQNEAQ come from the germline V gene (reference sequence). This CDR3 comprises 15 residues.

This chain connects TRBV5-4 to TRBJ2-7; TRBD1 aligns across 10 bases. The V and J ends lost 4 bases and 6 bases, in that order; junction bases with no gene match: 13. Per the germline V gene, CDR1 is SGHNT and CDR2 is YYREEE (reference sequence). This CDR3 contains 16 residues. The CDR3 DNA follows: TGTGCCAGCAGCCCCCGGGGACAGGGGATTTTTGCCGAGCAGTACTTC. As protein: CASSPRGQGIFAEQYF.

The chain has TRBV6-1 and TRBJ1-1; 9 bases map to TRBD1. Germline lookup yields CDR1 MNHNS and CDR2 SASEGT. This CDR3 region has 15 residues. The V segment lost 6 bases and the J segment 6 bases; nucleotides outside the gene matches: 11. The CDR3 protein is CASRPTGTGPSEAFF. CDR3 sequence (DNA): TGTGCCAGCAGGCCCACCGGGACAGGGCCCTCTGAAGCTTTCTTT.

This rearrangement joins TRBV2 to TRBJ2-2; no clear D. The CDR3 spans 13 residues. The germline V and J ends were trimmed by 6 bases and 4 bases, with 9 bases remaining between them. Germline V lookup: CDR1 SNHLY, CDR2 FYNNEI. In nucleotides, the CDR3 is TGTGCCAGCAGACCCCAGGCCACCGGGGAGCTGTTTTTT. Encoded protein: CASRPQATGELFF.

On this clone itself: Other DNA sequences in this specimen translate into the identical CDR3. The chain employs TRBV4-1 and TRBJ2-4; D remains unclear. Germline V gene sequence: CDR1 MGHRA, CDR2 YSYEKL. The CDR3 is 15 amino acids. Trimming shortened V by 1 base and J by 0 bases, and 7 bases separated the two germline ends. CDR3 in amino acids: CASSQVGLAKNIQYF. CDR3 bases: TGCGCCAGCAGCCAAGTGGGGTTAGCCAAAAACATTCAGTACTTC.

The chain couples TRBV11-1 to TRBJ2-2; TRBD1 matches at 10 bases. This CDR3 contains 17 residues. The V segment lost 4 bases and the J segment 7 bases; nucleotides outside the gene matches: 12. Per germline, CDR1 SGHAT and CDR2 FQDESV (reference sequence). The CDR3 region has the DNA TGTGCCAGCAGCTACGCGGGACAGGGGTATGGGAACGGGGAGCTGTTTTTT. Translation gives CASSYAGQGYGNGELFF. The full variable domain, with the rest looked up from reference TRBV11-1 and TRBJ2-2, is EAEVAQSPRYKITEKSQAVAFWCDPISGHATLYWYRQILGQGPELLVQFQDESVVDDSQLPKDRFSAERLKGVDSTLKIQPAELGDSAMYLCASSYAGQGYGNGELFFGEGSRLTVL.

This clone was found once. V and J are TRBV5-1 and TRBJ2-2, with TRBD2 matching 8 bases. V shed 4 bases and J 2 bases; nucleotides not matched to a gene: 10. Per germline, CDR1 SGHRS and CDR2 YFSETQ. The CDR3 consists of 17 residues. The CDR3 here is CASSPSGIAGNTGELFF. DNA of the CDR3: TGCGCCAGCAGCCCCTCGGGGATAGCGGGAAACACCGGGGAGCTGTTTTTT.

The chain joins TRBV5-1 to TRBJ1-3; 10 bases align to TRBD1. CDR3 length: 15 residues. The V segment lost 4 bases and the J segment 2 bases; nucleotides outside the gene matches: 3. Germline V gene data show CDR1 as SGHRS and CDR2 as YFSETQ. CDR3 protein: CASSGDRGPGNTIYF. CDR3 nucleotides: TGCGCCAGCAGCGGGGACAGGGGTCCTGGAAACACCATATATTTT.

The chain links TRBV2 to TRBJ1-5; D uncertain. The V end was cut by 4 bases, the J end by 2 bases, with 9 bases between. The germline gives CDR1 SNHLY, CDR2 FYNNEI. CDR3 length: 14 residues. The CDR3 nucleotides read TGTGCCAGCAGTGGGAAGGCAGGCAATCAGCCCCAGCATTTT. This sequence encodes CASSGKAGNQPQHF.

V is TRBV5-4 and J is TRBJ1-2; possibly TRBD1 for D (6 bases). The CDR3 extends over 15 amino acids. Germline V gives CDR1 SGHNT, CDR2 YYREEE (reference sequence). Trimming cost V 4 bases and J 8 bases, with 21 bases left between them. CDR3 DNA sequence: TGTGCCAGCAGCCCCTTCGGGGGCGCCCCGCAGGGCTACACCTTC. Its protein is CASSPFGGAPQGYTF.

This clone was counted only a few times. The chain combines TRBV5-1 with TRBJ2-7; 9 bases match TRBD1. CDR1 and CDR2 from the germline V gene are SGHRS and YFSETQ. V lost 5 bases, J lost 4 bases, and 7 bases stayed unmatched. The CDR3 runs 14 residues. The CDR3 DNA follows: TGCGCCAGCAGGAACAGGGGGCAAGGATACGAGCAGTACTTC. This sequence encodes CASRNRGQGYEQYF.

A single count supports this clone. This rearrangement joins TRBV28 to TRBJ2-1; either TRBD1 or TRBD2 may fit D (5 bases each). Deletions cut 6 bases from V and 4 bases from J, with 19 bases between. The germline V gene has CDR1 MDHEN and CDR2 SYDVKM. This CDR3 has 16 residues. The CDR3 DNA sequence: TGTGCCAGCAGACCCCGCGGGCAGGGCGGATACAATGAGCAGTTCTTC. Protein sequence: CASRPRGQGGYNEQFF. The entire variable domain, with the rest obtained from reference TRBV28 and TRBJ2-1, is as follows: DVKVTQSSRYLVKRTGEKVFLECVQDMDHENMFWYRQDPGLGLRLIYFSYDVKMKEKGDIPEGYSVSREKKERFSLILESASTNQTSMYLCASRPRGQGGYNEQFFGPGTRLTVL.

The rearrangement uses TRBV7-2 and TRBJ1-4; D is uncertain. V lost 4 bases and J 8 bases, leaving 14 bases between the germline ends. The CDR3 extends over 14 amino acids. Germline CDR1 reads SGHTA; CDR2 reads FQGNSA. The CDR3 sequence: CASSSDGRREKLFF. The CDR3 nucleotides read TGTGCCAGCAGCTCTGACGGCCGGCGGGAAAAACTGTTTTTT.

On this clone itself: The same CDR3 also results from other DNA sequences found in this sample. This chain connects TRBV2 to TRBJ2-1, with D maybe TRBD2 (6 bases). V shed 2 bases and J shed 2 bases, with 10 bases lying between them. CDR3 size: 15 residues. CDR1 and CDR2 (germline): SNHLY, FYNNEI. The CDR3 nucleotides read TGTGCCAGCAGTGAATTGGGCGGGACCTACAATGAGCAGTTCTTC. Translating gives CASSELGGTYNEQFF.